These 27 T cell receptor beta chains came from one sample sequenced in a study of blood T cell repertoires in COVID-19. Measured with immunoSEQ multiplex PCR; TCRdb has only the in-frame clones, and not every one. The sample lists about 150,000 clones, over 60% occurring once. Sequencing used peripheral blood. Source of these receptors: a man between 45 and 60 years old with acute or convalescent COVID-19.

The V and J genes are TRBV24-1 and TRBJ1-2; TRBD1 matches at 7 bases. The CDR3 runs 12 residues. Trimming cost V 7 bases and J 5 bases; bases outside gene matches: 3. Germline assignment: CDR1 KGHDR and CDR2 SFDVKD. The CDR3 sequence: CATSRQGYGYTF. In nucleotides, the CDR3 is TGTGCCACCAGCCGACAGGGTTATGGCTACACCTTC.

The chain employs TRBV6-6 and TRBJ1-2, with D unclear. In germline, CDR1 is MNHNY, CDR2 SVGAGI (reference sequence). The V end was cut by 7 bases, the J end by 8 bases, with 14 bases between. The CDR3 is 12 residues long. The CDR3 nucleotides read TGTGCCAGCAACTATCGCATCGGGGGCTACACCTTC. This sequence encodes CASNYRIGGYTF.

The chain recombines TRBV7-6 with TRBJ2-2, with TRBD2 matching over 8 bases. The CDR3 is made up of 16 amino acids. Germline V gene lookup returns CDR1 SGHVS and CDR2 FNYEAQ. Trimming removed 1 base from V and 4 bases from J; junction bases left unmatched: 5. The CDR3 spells CASSLEAGGTTGELFF. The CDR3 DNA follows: TGTGCCAGCAGCTTAGAGGCGGGGGGAACCACCGGGGAGCTGTTTTTT.

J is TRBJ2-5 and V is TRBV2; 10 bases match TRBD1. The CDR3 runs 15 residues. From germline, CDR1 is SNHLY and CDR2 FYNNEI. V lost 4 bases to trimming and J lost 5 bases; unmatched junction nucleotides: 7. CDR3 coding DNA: TGTGCCAGCAGTGCAAAGACAGGGGGCTTGGAGACCCAGTACTTC. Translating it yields CASSAKTGGLETQYF.

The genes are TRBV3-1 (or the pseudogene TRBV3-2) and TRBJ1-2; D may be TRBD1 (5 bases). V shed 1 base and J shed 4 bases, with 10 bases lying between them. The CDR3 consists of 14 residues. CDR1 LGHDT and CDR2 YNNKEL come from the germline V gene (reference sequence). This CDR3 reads CASSQAAGLYGYTF. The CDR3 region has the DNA TGTGCCAGCAGCCAAGCCGCAGGGCTCTATGGCTACACCTTC.

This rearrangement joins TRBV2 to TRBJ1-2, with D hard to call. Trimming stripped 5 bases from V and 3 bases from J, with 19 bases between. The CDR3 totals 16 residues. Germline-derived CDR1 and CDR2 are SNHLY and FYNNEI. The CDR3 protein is CASSPSEVRLDYGYTF. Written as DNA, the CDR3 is TGTGCCAGCAGTCCCAGCGAGGTTCGGCTGGACTATGGCTACACCTTC.

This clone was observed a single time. For the CDR3, the DNA is TGTGCCACCAGCCTAACAGGGGGCCCGAGGGAGACCCAGTACTTC. Translation: CATSLTGGPRETQYF. This chain links TRBV24-1 with TRBJ2-5; 9 positions match TRBD1. The CDR3 totals 15 residues. The germline V gene encodes CDR1 KGHDR and CDR2 SFDVKD. With V trimmed by 7 bases and J by 5 bases, 10 bases remained unmatched.

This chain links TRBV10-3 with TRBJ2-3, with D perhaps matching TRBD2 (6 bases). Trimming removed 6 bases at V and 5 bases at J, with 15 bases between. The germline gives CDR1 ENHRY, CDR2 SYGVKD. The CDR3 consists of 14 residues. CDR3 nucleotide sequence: TGTGCCATCAGCCCGTGGGGGGATCAAGATACGCAGTATTTT. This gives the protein CAISPWGDQDTQYF.

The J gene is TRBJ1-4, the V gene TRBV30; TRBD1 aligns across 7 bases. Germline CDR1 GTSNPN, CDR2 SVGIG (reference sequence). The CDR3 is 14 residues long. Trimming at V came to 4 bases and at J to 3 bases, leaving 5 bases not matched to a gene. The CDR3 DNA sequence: TGTGCCTGGACGTACAGGGGACCTAATGAAAAACTGTTTTTT. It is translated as CAWTYRGPNEKLFF.

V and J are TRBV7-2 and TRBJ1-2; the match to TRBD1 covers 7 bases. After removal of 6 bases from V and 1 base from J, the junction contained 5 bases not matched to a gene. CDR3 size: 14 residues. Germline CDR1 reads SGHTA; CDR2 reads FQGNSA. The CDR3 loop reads CASSRQGGNYGYTF. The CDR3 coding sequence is TGTGCCAGCAGTCGGCAGGGGGGTAACTATGGCTACACCTTC.

The CDR3 sequence is CASTSTGYTGELFF. The CDR3 DNA reads as TGTGCCAGTACCTCGACAGGTTACACCGGGGAGCTGTTTTTT. V and J are TRBV19 and TRBJ2-2; D might be TRBD1 (6 bases). The length of the CDR3 is 14 residues. V lost 7 bases and J 3 bases, leaving 12 bases between the germline ends. Germline CDR1 and CDR2: LNHDA and SQIVND (reference sequence).

CDR3 nucleotides: TGTGCCAGCAGTCGGGACTTCAGCTCTGGAAACACCATATATTTT. This sequence encodes CASSRDFSSGNTIYF. V gene TRBV2 combines with J gene TRBJ1-3; maybe TRBD1 (5 bases). The CDR3 consists of 15 residues. Germline V gene lookup returns CDR1 SNHLY and CDR2 FYNNEI. Trimming took off 5 bases at V and 0 bases at J, with 11 bases between the two ends.

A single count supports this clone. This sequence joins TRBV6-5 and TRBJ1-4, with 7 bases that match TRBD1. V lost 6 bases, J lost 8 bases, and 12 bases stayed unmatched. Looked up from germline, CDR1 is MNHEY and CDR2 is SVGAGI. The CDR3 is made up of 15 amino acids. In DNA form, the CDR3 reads TGTGCCAGCAGACGACAGGGTCTGGGGATAGAAAAACTGTTTTTT. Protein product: CASRRQGLGIEKLFF.

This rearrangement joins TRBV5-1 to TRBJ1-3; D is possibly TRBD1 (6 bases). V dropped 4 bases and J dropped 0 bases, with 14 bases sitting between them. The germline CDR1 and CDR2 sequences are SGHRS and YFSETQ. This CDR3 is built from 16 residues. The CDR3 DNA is TGCGCCAGCAGCCAATTGGGGGCCTTCTCTGGAAACACCATATATTTT. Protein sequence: CASSQLGAFSGNTIYF.

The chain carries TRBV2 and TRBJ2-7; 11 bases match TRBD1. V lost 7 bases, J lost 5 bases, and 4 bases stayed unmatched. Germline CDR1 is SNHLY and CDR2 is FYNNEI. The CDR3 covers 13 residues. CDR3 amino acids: CASKDRGRNEQYV. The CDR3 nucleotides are TGTGCCAGCAAGGACAGGGGGCGAAACGAGCAGTACGTC.

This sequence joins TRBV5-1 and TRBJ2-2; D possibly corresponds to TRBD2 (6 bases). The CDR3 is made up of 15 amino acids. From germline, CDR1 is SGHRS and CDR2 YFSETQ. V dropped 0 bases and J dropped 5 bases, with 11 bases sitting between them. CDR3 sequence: CASSLAPAGTGELFF. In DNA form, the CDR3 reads TGCGCCAGCAGCTTGGCTCCGGCGGGGACCGGGGAGCTGTTTTTT.

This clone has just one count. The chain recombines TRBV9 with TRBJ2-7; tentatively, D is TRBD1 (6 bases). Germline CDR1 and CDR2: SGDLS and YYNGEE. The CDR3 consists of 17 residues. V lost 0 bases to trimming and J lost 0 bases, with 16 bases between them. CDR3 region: CASSVGSQGTDSYEQYF. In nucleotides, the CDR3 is TGTGCCAGCAGCGTAGGGAGTCAGGGGACGGACTCCTACGAGCAGTACTTC.

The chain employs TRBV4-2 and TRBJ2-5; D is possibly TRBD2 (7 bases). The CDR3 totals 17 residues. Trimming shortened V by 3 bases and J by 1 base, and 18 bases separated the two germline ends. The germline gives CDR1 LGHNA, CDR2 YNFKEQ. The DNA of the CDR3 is TGTGCCAGCAGCCAGGGTACTAGAGGGGGGGGCCAAGAGACCCAGTACTTC. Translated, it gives CASSQGTRGGGQETQYF.

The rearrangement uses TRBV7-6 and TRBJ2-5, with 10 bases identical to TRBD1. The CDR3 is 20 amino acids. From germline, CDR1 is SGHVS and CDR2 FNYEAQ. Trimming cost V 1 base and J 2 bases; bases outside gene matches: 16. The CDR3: CASSLGLSGTGATFQETQYF. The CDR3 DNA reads TGTGCCAGCAGCTTAGGTCTGAGTGGGACAGGGGCCACTTTTCAAGAGACCCAGTACTTC. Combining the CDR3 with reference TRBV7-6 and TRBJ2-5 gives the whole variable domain GAGVSQSPRYKVTKRGQDVALRCDPISGHVSLYWYRQALGQGPEFLTYFNYEAQQDKSGLPNDRFSAERPEGSISTLTIQRTEQRDSAMYRCASSLGLSGTGATFQETQYFGPGTRLLVL.

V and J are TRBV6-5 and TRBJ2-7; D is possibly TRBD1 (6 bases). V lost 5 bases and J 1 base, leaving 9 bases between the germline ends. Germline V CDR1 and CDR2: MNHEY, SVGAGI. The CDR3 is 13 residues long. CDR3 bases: TGTGCCAGCAGTCGACAGGCTTCCTACGAGCAGTACTTC. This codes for CASSRQASYEQYF.

The CDR3 here is CASRLGEGREKLFF. CDR3 DNA: TGCGCCAGCAGGCTGGGAGAGGGAAGGGAAAAACTGTTTTTT. This chain links TRBV5-1 with TRBJ1-4; D ambiguous. The CDR3 has 14 residues. From germline, CDR1 is SGHRS and CDR2 YFSETQ. Trimming pared 5 bases from V and 8 bases from J, leaving 16 bases between.

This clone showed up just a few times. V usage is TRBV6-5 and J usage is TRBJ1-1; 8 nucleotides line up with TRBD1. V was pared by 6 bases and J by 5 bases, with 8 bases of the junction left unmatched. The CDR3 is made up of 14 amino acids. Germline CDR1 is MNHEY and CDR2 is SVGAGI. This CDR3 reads CASRISGGGTEAFF. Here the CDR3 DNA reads TGTGCCAGCAGGATCTCAGGGGGCGGGACTGAAGCTTTCTTT.

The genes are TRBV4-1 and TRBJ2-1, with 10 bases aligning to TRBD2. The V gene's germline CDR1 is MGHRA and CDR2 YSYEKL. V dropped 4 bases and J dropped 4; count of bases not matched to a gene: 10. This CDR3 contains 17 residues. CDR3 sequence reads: CASSPRSAGGPYNEQFF. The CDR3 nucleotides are TGCGCCAGCAGCCCTCGTTCAGCGGGGGGGCCTTACAATGAGCAGTTCTTC.

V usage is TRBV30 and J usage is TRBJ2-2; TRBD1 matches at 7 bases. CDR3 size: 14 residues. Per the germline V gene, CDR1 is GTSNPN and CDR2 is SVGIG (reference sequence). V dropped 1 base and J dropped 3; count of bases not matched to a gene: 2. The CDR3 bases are TGTGCCTGGAGTGGACAGGGATACACCGGGGAGCTGTTTTTT. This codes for CAWSGQGYTGELFF.

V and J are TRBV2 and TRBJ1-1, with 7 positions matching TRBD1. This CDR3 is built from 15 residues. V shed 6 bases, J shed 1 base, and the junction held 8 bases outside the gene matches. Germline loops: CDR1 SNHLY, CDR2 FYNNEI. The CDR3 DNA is TGTGCCAGCAGACTAAGACAGGGATCGAACACTGAAGCTTTCTTT. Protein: CASRLRQGSNTEAFF.

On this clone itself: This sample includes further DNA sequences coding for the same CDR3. The CDR3 DNA sequence: TGTGCCAGCAGGCGGACAGGGGCAAATTATGGCTACACCTTC. It yields the protein CASRRTGANYGYTF. This rearrangement joins TRBV6-5 to TRBJ1-2; 9 nucleotides align to TRBD1. Germline V gene sequence: CDR1 MNHEY, CDR2 SVGAGI. V was clipped by 6 bases and J by 5 bases; unmatched bases: 7. The CDR3 runs 14 residues.

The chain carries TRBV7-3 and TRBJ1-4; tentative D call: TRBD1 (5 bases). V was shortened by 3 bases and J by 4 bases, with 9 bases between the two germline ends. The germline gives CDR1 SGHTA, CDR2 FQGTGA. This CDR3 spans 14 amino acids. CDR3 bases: TGTGCCAGCAGCTTGTCCAGGGTTAATGAAAAACTGTTTTTT. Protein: CASSLSRVNEKLFF.